This T cell receptor beta chain is drawn from a study of a mutant IDH1 vaccine in newly diagnosed glioma. Broader study findings: Evidence of vaccine-induced immune responses was documented in over 85% of patients.

CDR1 and CDR2 from the germline V gene are SGHRS and YFSETQ. V gave up 0 bases and J gave up 8 bases, with 11 bases separating them. The CDR3 consists of 13 residues. Repertoires were generated with immunoSEQ multiplex PCR, while TCRdb's copy carries only in-frame clones and drops some. The table shows 90,000 to 100,000 clones, with roughly 90% occurring only once. As concerns this clone: Its antigen is undetermined.

Time point meaning: baseline, week 1 (first vaccination visit). Treatment here: pre-vaccination baseline after standard-of-care therapy. The sequences come from PBMCs, collected from a glioma patient treated with radiotherapy, temozolomide or both. This receptor was identified in a woman aged 45-65 years with glioma. The chain employs TRBV5-1 and TRBJ1-2; the D is unclear. The CDR3 DNA reads TGCGCCAGCAGCTTGGACCGGGGAGTAGGCTACACCTTC. Translating it yields CASSLDRGVGYTF.